Presented here are 32 T cell receptor beta chains from one specimen sequenced in a study of T-cell memory formation after mild COVID-19. TCRdb redid the calling of the 5' RACE reads with MiXCR, one entry per CDR3 protein. The sample carries 92,000 or so distinct CDR3 sequences, roughly 16% recorded once. The material sequenced was PBMCs or a T cell subset sorted from them (not recorded which). Receptors were obtained from a man aged 18 to 30 who had mild COVID-19 (a few samples of this study predate the infection). Cell type and time point are not known.

The V call is TRBV6-5, the J call TRBJ1-1; perhaps TRBD1 as D (6 bases). CDR3 length: 11 amino acids. Per germline, CDR1 MNHEY and CDR2 SVGAGI. With 6 bases removed from V and 10 bases from J, the gap between germline ends came to 12 bases. The CDR3 spells CASRSGDGAFF. CDR3 coding DNA: TGTGCCAGCAGGTCAGGGGATGGAGCTTTCTTT.

This chain joins TRBV20-1 and TRBJ2-2; 7 nucleotides line up with TRBD1. This CDR3 is 15 amino acids long. V was clipped by 5 bases and J by 3 bases; unmatched bases: 9. Germline CDR1 is DFQATT and CDR2 is SNEGSKA (reference sequence). CDR3 region: CSAGPTGQHTGELFF. For the CDR3, the DNA is TGCAGTGCTGGACCGACAGGGCAACACACCGGGGAGCTGTTTTTT.

This clonotype was recorded a few times. This chain uses TRBV4-1 with TRBJ1-1; the match to TRBD1 covers 8 bases. This CDR3 has 14 residues. V gave up 4 bases and J gave up 7 bases; unmatched junction bases: 8. The germline gives CDR1 MGHRA, CDR2 YSYEKL. The CDR3 sequence is CASSPRQGRSEAFF. In DNA, the CDR3 is TGCGCCAGCAGCCCCAGACAGGGGAGGAGTGAAGCTTTCTTT.

This chain joins TRBV24-1 and TRBJ2-3; TRBD2 agrees at 11 bases. Trimming removed 4 bases from V and 4 bases from J; junction bases left unmatched: 9. In germline, CDR1 is KGHDR, CDR2 SFDVKD. The CDR3 loop spans 17 amino acids. The CDR3 nucleotides are TGTGCCACCAGTGAACCCCCGACTAGCGGGAAGTCAGATACGCAGTATTTT. As protein: CATSEPPTSGKSDTQYF.

A few counts support this clonotype. This sequence joins TRBV4-1 and TRBJ2-3; TRBD1 or TRBD2 may be the D gene (7 bases each). The length of the CDR3 is 14 residues. Germline V gene sequence: CDR1 MGHRA, CDR2 YSYEKL. V lost 6 bases and J 1 base, leaving 11 bases between the germline ends. CDR3 region: CASSQGGGTDTQYF. Here the CDR3 DNA reads TGCGCCAGCAGTCAGGGGGGGGGCACAGATACGCAGTATTTT.

The chain joins TRBV3-1 to TRBJ2-2; 9 bases map to TRBD2. V trimming: 4 bases; J trimming: 5 bases; junction bases outside the gene matches: 5. The CDR3 sequence is 15 residues long. Germline loops: CDR1 LGHDT, CDR2 YNNKEL (reference sequence). This CDR3 is CASSLSGGTTGELFF. The CDR3 DNA sequence: TGTGCCAGCAGCCTGAGCGGGGGGACTACCGGGGAGCTGTTTTTT.

In this sample, this clonotype turned up a few times. The J gene is TRBJ2-1, the V gene TRBV4-1, with 8 bases lining up with TRBD2. With 4 bases clipped from V and 5 bases from J, the junction kept 4 bases outside the gene matches. Germline V lookup: CDR1 MGHRA, CDR2 YSYEKL. The CDR3 covers 14 residues. The CDR3: CASSPGLGDNEQFF. The CDR3 bases are TGCGCCAGCAGCCCGGGACTAGGGGACAATGAGCAGTTCTTC.

V gene TRBV18 combines with J gene TRBJ2-7; 7 nucleotides match TRBD2. J gave up 9 bases and V 0 bases, and 14 bases lay outside the gene matches. This CDR3 has 16 amino acids. From germline, CDR1 is KGHSH and CDR2 LQKENI. The CDR3, as DNA: TGTGCCAGCTCACCACCGGTAGCGAGCGGGGTTAAGGTGCAGTACTTC. It is translated as CASSPPVASGVKVQYF.

This sequence joins TRBV6-1 and TRBJ2-1; possibly TRBD2 for D (7 bases). The ends were cut back, 5 bases at V and 7 bases at J, with 18 bases in the middle. The CDR3 runs to 15 residues. From germline, CDR1 is MNHNS and CDR2 SASEGT. CDR3 nucleotide sequence: TGTGCCAGCAGTATGGGGGGGGGCCTAAAAAATGAGCAGTTCTTC. The encoded protein is CASSMGGGLKNEQFF.

This clonotype came up a few times. The genes are TRBV5-1 and TRBJ2-3; 10 nucleotides align to TRBD2. Per the germline V gene, CDR1 is SGHRS and CDR2 is YFSETQ. This CDR3 has 21 residues. Trimming took 7 bases from V and 3 from J; bases not matched to a gene: 26. The CDR3 spells CASLKGRRASGGIMRTDTQYF. CDR3 nucleotide sequence: TGCGCCAGCCTCAAGGGACGGCGAGCTAGCGGGGGTATTATGAGGACAGATACGCAGTATTTT.

This clonotype was counted a few times. J is TRBJ2-6 and V is TRBV9; D uncertain. The CDR3 is 16 residues long. Deletions cut 4 bases from V and 0 bases from J, with 11 bases between. Germline CDR1 SGDLS, CDR2 YYNGEE. The CDR3: CASSSTALSGANVLTF. The CDR3 coding sequence is TGTGCCAGCAGCTCCACAGCTCTCTCTGGGGCCAACGTCCTGACTTTC.

The rearrangement links TRBV12-3 or TRBV12-4 to TRBJ2-1; TRBD1 aligns across 9 bases. There are 15 residues in the CDR3. V lost 4 bases, J lost 6 bases, and 7 bases stayed unmatched. CDR3 bases: TGTGCCAGCAGTTCGGGACAGGGAATTTCCAATGAGCAGTTCTTC. As protein: CASSSGQGISNEQFF.

J is TRBJ2-5 and V is TRBV7-9; 8 bases agree with TRBD2. The V and J ends lost 0 bases and 4 bases, in that order; junction bases with no gene match: 4. This CDR3 region has 15 residues. The germline V gene has CDR1 SEHNR and CDR2 FQNEAQ (reference sequence). As DNA, the CDR3 is TGTGCCAGCAGCTTAGCAAGGAGCGGGGGAGAGACCCAGTACTTC. Translated: CASSLARSGGETQYF.

The V gene is TRBV24-1, the J gene TRBJ2-1; D possibly uses TRBD1 or TRBD2 (5 bases each). This CDR3 has 16 residues. Per the germline V gene, CDR1 is KGHDR and CDR2 is SFDVKD. V dropped 3 bases and J dropped 4 bases, with 15 bases sitting between them. CDR3 loop: CATSDPPGRGYNEQFF. The CDR3 DNA reads as TGTGCCACCAGTGATCCCCCGGGGCGCGGGTACAATGAGCAGTTCTTC.

This chain links TRBV7-9 with TRBJ1-2, with D perhaps TRBD1 (5 bases). The CDR3 sequence is 19 residues long. Between the trimmed V and J ends, which lost 5 bases and 1 base, there was a span of 26 bases. Germline V gives CDR1 SEHNR, CDR2 FQNEAQ (reference sequence). The chain's CDR3 is CASSPGGGDPSTVNYGYTF. The CDR3 DNA reads TGTGCCAGCAGCCCCGGGGGAGGGGACCCCAGCACCGTTAACTATGGCTACACCTTC.

This clonotype was picked up a small number of times. The V call is TRBV4-1, the J call TRBJ1-1; D not resolved. Trimming removed 3 bases from V and 0 bases from J, with 11 bases in between. Per the germline V gene, CDR1 is MGHRA and CDR2 is YSYEKL. The CDR3 contains 15 residues. CDR3 region: CASSHPQGLNTEAFF. The DNA of the CDR3 is TGCGCCAGCAGCCACCCCCAAGGGCTGAACACTGAAGCTTTCTTT.

There are many counts of this clonotype. The chain couples TRBV24-1 to TRBJ2-3; D could derive from TRBD1 or TRBD2 (5 bases each). The CDR3 sequence is 16 residues long. V was trimmed by 5 bases and J by 2 bases, leaving 16 bases between them. Germline assignment: CDR1 KGHDR and CDR2 SFDVKD. CDR3 coding DNA: TGTGCCACCAGTGGAGGTCGGGGACCGACCACAGATACGCAGTATTTT. It specifies CATSGGRGPTTDTQYF.

This chain joins TRBV4-1 and TRBJ2-1; TRBD2 agrees at 11 bases. The trim removed 0 bases at V and 15 bases at J, leaving 13 bases unmatched. Germline CDR1 is MGHRA and CDR2 is YSYEKL. The CDR3 length is 16 residues. CDR3: CASSQDLPSGGRNPFF. As DNA, the CDR3 is TGCGCCAGCAGCCAAGATCTCCCTAGCGGGGGGCGTAATCCGTTCTTC.

The chain combines TRBV19 with TRBJ2-2; D perhaps matches TRBD2 (6 bases). CDR1 and CDR2 from the germline V gene are LNHDA and SQIVND (reference sequence). V shed 0 bases and J shed 6 bases, with 8 bases lying between them. The length of the CDR3 is 14 residues. As DNA, the CDR3 is TGTGCCAGTAGTATAGATTGGGGGGCCGGGGAGCTGTTTTTT. It specifies CASSIDWGAGELFF.

The table lists this clonotype with many counts. The chain carries TRBV2 and TRBJ1-2; maybe TRBD1 (5 bases). From germline, CDR1 is SNHLY and CDR2 FYNNEI. The V and J ends lost 7 bases and 4 bases respectively, with 16 bases between them. The CDR3 is 14 amino acids. The CDR3 protein is CASIPPDGGYGYTF. CDR3 nucleotide sequence: TGTGCCAGCATCCCGCCCGACGGGGGCTATGGCTACACCTTC.

This clonotype was recorded many times. This chain connects TRBV7-9 to TRBJ2-7; TRBD2 matches 8 bases. CDR1 and CDR2 from the germline V gene are SEHNR and FQNEAQ (reference sequence). The trim removed 3 bases at V and 6 bases at J, leaving 7 bases unmatched. The CDR3 runs 14 residues. CDR3 nucleotide sequence: TGTGCCAGCAGCTTGGCCGGGGGGGAGCGCGAGCAGTACTTC. As protein: CASSLAGGEREQYF.

This chain joins TRBV7-2 and TRBJ2-3; D is perhaps TRBD1 (6 bases). This CDR3 contains 16 residues. With 5 bases removed from V and 1 base from J, the gap between germline ends came to 16 bases. Germline V gene data show CDR1 as SGHTA and CDR2 as FQGNSA. CDR3 sequence reads: CASSLFMGARTDTQYF. CDR3 DNA sequence: TGTGCCAGCAGCCTTTTTATGGGGGCCCGCACAGATACGCAGTATTTT.

This chain joins TRBV4-3 and TRBJ2-1, with D unresolved. V dropped 0 bases and J dropped 8 bases, with 8 bases sitting between them. This CDR3 is 13 amino acids long. Germline V lookup: CDR1 LGHNA, CDR2 YSLEER. For the CDR3, the DNA is TGCGCCAGCAGCCAAGATCGGACCTATGAGCAGTTCTTC. Translated: CASSQDRTYEQFF.

V usage is TRBV2 and J usage is TRBJ1-3, with 9 nucleotides matching TRBD1. The J segment lost 6 bases and the V segment lost 11 bases, leaving 5 bases of the junction unmatched. Per germline, CDR1 SNHLY and CDR2 FYNNEI. The CDR3 runs to 12 residues. CDR3 DNA: TGTGCCTGGGGACAGGGAGCAAACACCATATATTTT. Translated, it gives CAWGQGANTIYF.

The CDR3 DNA reads TGTGCCAGCAGGGGGGGCTGGGCCTTAGAAACCGGGGAGCTGTTTTTT. Its translation: CASRGGWALETGELFF. This chain joins TRBV28 and TRBJ2-2; either TRBD1 or TRBD2 may fit D (6 bases each). This CDR3 contains 16 residues. The germline V gene has CDR1 MDHEN and CDR2 SYDVKM. The V and J ends lost 6 bases and 5 bases respectively, with 19 bases between them.

Many counts were recorded for this clonotype. The chain has TRBV5-5 and TRBJ2-2; tentatively, D is TRBD2 (6 bases). The CDR3 loop spans 12 amino acids. With 5 bases removed from V and 7 bases from J, the gap between germline ends came to 9 bases. Germline V lookup: CDR1 SGHKS, CDR2 YYEKEE (reference sequence). In DNA, the CDR3 is TGTGCCAGCAGTCTGGGGGGCGGGGAGCTGTTTTTT. Residues: CASSLGGGELFF.

For this clonotype: Possible read error: a much larger clone is one base away. The chain combines TRBV11-2 with TRBJ1-6; weak D call: TRBD1 (6 bases). Germline CDR1 SGHAT, CDR2 FQNNGV. Between the trimmed V and J ends, which lost 5 bases and 17 bases, there was a span of 19 bases. This CDR3 comprises 13 residues. CDR3 coding DNA: TGTGCCAGCAGCGCGGAAGGGGGGGTGGCCATCCACTTT. This codes for CASSAEGGVAIHF.

The V and J genes are TRBV6-1 and TRBJ1-3; possible D gene TRBD1, 6 bases. Germline loops: CDR1 MNHNS, CDR2 SASEGT. Trimming took off 1 base at V and 1 base at J, with 14 bases between the two ends. The CDR3 has 17 amino acids. The CDR3 protein is CASSEVDSAVSGNTIYF. CDR3 sequence (DNA): TGTGCCAGCAGTGAAGTGGACAGCGCAGTGTCTGGAAACACCATATATTTT.

This clonotype has a handful of counts. The chain combines TRBV20-1 with TRBJ2-1; perhaps TRBD1 as D (6 bases). The CDR3 is made up of 14 amino acids. Per the germline V gene, CDR1 is DFQATT and CDR2 is SNEGSKA (reference sequence). The V and J ends lost 0 bases and 5 bases respectively, with 11 bases between them. CDR3 amino acids: CSARDWGTHNEQFF. CDR3 nucleotides: TGCAGTGCTAGAGACTGGGGGACACACAATGAGCAGTTCTTC.

The chain links TRBV5-5 to TRBJ1-5, with D perhaps matching TRBD1 (6 bases). CDR3 length equals 13 residues. V lost 4 bases, J lost 3 bases, and 8 bases lay in between. Looked up from germline, CDR1 is SGHKS and CDR2 is YYEKEE (reference sequence). CDR3 sequence reads: CASSPGANQPQHF. As DNA, the CDR3 is TGTGCCAGCAGCCCGGGGGCCAATCAGCCCCAGCATTTT.

This clonotype showed up just a few times. The rearrangement uses TRBV5-1 and TRBJ1-3, with unresolved D. The CDR3 spans 16 residues. Per germline, CDR1 SGHRS and CDR2 YFSETQ. With 0 bases removed from V and 0 bases from J, the gap between germline ends came to 10 bases. CDR3 sequence: CASSLAEAGSGNTIYF. The CDR3 nucleotides are TGCGCCAGCAGCTTGGCCGAGGCAGGCTCTGGAAACACCATATATTTT.

This clonotype was recorded a few times. The chain recombines TRBV7-9 with TRBJ2-1; no firm D call. CDR3 size: 15 residues. V was shortened by 4 bases and J by 0 bases, with 10 bases between the two germline ends. Germline lookup yields CDR1 SEHNR and CDR2 FQNEAQ (reference sequence). CDR3 coding DNA: TGTGCCAGCAGCTCCTTGACCGGCTCCTACAATGAGCAGTTCTTC. The encoded protein is CASSSLTGSYNEQFF.